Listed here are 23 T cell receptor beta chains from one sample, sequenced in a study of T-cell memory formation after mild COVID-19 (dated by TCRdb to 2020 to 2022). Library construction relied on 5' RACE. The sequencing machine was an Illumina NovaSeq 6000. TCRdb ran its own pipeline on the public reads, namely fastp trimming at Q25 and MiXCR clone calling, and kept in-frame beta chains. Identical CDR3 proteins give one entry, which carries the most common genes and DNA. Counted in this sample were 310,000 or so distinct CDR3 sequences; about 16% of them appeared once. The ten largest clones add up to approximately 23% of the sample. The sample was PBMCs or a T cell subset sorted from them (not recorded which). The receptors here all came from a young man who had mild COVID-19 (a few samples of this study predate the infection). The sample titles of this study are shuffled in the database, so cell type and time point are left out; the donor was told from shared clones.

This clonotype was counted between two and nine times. CDR3 sequence: CSADRVGDTQYF. In nucleotides, the CDR3 is TGCAGCGCAGACAGGGTTGGAGATACGCAGTATTTT. J is TRBJ2-3 and V is TRBV29-1; TRBD1 matches at 7 bases. Germline loops: CDR1 SQVTM, CDR2 ANQGSEA. The CDR3 loop spans 12 amino acids. J gave up 5 bases and V 7 bases, and 6 bases lay outside the gene matches.

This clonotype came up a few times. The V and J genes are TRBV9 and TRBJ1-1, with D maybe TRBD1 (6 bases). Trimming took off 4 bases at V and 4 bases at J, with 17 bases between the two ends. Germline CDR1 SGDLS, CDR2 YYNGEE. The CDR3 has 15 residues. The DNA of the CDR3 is TGTGCCAGCAGCCTTTTGGGGGGGCATCGCACTGAAGCTTTCTTT. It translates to CASSLLGGHRTEAFF.

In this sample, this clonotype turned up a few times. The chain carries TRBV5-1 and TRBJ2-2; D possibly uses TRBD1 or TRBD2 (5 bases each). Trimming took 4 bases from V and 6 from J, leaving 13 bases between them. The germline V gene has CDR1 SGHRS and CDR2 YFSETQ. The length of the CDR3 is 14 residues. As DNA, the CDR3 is TGCGCCAGCAGCGATGCGCTGGGGGCCGGGGAGCTGTTTTTT. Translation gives CASSDALGAGELFF.

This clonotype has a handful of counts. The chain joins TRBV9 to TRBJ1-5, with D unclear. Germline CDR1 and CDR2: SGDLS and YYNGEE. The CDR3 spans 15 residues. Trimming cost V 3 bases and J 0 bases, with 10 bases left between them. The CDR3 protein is CASSGGGNSNQPQHF. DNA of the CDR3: TGTGCCAGCAGCGGAGGTGGTAATAGCAATCAGCCCCAGCATTTT. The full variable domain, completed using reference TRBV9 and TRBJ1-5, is DSGVTQTPKHLITATGQRVTLRCSPRSGDLSVYWYQQSLDQGLQFLIQYYNGEERAKGNILERFSAQQFPDLHSELNLSSLELGDSALYFCASSGGGNSNQPQHFGDGTRLSIL.

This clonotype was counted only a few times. CDR3 nucleotide sequence: TGTGCCAGCAGCCAAGGATTAGGGCTTACGCAGTATTTT. This codes for CASSQGLGLTQYF. The chain has TRBV14 and TRBJ2-3, with D uncertain. Germline V gives CDR1 SGHDN, CDR2 FVKESK. The V end lost 1 base, the J end lost 8 bases, and 10 bases lay between the germline ends. CDR3 length equals 13 residues.

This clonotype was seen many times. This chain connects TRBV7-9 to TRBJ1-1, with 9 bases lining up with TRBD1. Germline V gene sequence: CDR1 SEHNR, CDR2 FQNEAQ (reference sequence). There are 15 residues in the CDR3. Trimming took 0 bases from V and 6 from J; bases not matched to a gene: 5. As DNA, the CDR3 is TGTGCCAGCAGCTTAGCGCGGGACAGGGAGTCTGAAGCTTTCTTT. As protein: CASSLARDRESEAFF. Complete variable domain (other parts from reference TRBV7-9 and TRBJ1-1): DTGVSQNPRHKITKRGQNVTFRCDPISEHNRLYWYRQTLGQGPEFLTYFQNEAQLEKSRLLSDRFSAERPKGSFSTLEIQRTEQGDSAMYLCASSLARDRESEAFFGQGTRLTVV.

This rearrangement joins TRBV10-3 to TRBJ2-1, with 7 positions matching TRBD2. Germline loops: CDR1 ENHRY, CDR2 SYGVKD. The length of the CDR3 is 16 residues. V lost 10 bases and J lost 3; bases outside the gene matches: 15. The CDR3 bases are TGTGCCACCCAGGTAGGGGAGCGGGGACTCTACAATGAGCAGTTCTTC. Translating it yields CATQVGERGLYNEQFF.

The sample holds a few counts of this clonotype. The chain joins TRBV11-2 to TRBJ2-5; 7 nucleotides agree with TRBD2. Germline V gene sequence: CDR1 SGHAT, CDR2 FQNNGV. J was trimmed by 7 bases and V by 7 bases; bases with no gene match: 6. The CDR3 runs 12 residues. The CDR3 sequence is CASTGGSGTQYF. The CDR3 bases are TGTGCCAGCACCGGGGGGTCAGGGACCCAGTACTTC.

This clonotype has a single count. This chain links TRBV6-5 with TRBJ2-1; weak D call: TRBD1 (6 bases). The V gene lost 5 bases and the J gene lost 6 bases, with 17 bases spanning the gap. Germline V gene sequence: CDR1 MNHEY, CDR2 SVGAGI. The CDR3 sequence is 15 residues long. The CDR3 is CASSHTGTFANEQFF. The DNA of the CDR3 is TGTGCCAGCAGTCACACCGGGACATTTGCCAATGAGCAGTTCTTC.

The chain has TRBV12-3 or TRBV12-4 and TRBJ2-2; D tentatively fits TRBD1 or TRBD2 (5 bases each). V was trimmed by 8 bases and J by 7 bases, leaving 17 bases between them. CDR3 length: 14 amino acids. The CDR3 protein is CASFRRVRGGELFF. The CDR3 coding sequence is TGTGCCAGCTTTCGCCGAGTGAGGGGCGGGGAGCTGTTTTTT.

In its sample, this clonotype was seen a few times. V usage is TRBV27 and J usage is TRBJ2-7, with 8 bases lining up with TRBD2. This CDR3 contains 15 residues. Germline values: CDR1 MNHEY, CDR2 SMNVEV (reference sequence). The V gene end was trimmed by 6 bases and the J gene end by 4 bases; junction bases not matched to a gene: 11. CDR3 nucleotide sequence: TGTGCCAGCAGCATTAGCGGGGCCGCTCCTTACGAGCAGTACGTC. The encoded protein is CASSISGAAPYEQYV.

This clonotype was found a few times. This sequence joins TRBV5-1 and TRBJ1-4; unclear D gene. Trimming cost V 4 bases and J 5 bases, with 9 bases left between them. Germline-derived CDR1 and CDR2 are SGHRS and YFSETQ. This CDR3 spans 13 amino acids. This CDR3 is CASSGDPNEKLFF. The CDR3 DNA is TGCGCCAGCAGCGGTGATCCGAATGAAAAACTGTTTTTT.

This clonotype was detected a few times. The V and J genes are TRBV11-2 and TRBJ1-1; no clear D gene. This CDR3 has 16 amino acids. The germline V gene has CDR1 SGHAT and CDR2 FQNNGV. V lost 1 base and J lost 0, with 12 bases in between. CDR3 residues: CASSLGSLWMNTEAFF. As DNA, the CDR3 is TGTGCCAGCAGCTTAGGCTCTTTGTGGATGAACACTGAAGCTTTCTTT.

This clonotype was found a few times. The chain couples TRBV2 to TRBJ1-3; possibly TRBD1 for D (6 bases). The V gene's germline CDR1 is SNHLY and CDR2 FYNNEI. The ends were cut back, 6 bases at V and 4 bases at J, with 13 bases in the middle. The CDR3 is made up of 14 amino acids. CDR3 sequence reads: CASSPGAYGNTIYF. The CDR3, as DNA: TGTGCCAGCAGCCCAGGGGCGTACGGAAACACCATATATTTT.

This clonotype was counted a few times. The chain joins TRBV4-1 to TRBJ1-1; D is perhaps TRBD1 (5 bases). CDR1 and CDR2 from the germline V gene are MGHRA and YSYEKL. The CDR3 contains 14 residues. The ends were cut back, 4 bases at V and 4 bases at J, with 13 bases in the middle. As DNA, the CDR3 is TGCGCCAGCAGCCCCAGAAGGGGTTTCACTGAAGCTTTCTTT. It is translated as CASSPRRGFTEAFF.

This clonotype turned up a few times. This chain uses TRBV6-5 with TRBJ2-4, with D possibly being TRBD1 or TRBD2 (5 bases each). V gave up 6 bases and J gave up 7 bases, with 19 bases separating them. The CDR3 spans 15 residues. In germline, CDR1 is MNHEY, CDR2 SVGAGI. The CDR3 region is CASSPSWGEGNIQYF. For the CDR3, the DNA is TGTGCCAGCAGCCCCTCTTGGGGTGAGGGGAACATTCAGTACTTC.

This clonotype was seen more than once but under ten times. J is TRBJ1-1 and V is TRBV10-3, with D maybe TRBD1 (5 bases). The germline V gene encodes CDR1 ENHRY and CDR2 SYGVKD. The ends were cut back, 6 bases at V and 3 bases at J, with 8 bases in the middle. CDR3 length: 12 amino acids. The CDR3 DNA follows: TGTGCCATCAGGAGAGGGGACACTGAAGCTTTCTTT. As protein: CAIRRGDTEAFF.

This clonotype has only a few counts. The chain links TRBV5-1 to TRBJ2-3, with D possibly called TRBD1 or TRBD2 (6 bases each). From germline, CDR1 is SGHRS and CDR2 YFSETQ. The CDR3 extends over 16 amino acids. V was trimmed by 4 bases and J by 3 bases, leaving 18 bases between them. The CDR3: CASSPNPGAETDTQYF. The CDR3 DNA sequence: TGCGCCAGCAGCCCAAACCCGGGGGCTGAGACAGATACGCAGTATTTT.

In DNA form, the CDR3 reads TGTGCCAGCAGCACCCCTGCGGACGGAGAGACCCAGTACTTC. It yields the protein CASSTPADGETQYF. The chain links TRBV5-4 to TRBJ2-5, with unresolved D. The CDR3 runs to 14 residues. V gave up 4 bases and J gave up 4 bases, with 14 bases separating them. CDR1 and CDR2 (germline): SGHNT, YYREEE (reference sequence).

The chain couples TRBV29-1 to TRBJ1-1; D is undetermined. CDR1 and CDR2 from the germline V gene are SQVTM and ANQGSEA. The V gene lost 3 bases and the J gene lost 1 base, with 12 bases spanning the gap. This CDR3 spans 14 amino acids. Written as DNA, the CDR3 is TGCAGCGTTGACAAGTGGGCAGGGAACACTGAAGCTTTCTTT. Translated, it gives CSVDKWAGNTEAFF.

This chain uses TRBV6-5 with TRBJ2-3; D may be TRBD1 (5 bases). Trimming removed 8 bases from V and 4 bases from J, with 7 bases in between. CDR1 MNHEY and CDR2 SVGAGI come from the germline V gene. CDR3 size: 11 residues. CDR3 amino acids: CASEGADTQYF. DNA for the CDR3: TGTGCCAGCGAAGGGGCAGATACGCAGTATTTT.

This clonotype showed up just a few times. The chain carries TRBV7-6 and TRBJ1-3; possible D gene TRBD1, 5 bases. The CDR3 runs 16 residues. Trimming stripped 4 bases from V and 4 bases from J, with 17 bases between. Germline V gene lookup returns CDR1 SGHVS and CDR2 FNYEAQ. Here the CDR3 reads CASSSARVSSGNTIYF. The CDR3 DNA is TGTGCCAGCAGCTCCGCCAGGGTCAGCTCCGGAAACACCATATATTTT.

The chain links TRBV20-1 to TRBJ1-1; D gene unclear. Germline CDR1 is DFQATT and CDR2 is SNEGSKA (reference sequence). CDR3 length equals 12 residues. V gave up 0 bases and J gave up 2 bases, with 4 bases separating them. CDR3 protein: CSARESNTEAFF. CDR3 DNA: TGCAGTGCTAGAGAAAGCAACACTGAAGCTTTCTTT.